Shown below are 24 T cell receptor beta chains from a single sample sequenced in a study of PD-L1 blockade in urothelial cancer. The repertoire was sequenced with immunoSEQ multiplex PCR; TCRdb's copy has only in-frame clones and lacks some. The sample has fewer than 45,000 clones; around 80% are singletons. The sequenced sample was PBMCs, obtained around atezolizumab (anti-PD-L1) treatment. These receptors were obtained from a man aged 70 or older with urothelial cancer.

This clone was detected once. The chain uses TRBV5-1 and TRBJ2-1; TRBD1 aligns across 11 bases. The ends lost 4 bases at V and 9 bases at J; junction bases unmatched: 6. Per germline, CDR1 SGHRS and CDR2 YFSETQ. The CDR3 has 14 amino acids. The DNA of the CDR3 is TGCGCCAGCAGCAAGGACAGGGGGCGGGGTGAGCAGTTCTTC. Translation: CASSKDRGRGEQFF.

The V call is TRBV30, the J call TRBJ1-4; D ambiguous. V lost 2 bases, J lost 3 bases, and 7 bases lay in between. The CDR3 has 13 residues. CDR1 and CDR2 (germline): GTSNPN, SVGIG (reference sequence). The DNA of the CDR3 is TGTGCCTGGAGTTTCCCGGCTAATGAAAAACTGTTTTTT. Amino acid sequence: CAWSFPANEKLFF.

This clone has just one count. V and J are TRBV5-6 and TRBJ2-3; 11 bases fit TRBD2. Germline CDR1 is SGHDT and CDR2 is YYEEEE. The CDR3 runs to 16 residues. V gave up 4 bases and J gave up 3 bases; unmatched junction bases: 7. CDR3 in amino acids: CASSLGTSGHTDTQYF. As DNA, the CDR3 is TGTGCCAGCAGCCTGGGGACTAGCGGCCATACAGATACGCAGTATTTT.

This clone is a singleton in its sample. V and J are TRBV30 and TRBJ2-5; no definite D call. V lost 5 bases, J lost 1 base, and 8 bases lay in between. The CDR3 covers 12 residues. Looked up from germline, CDR1 is GTSNPN and CDR2 is SVGIG (reference sequence). The CDR3 nucleotides are TGTGCCTGGTCCCCTCCCCAAGAGACCCAGTACTTC. It specifies CAWSPPQETQYF.

This chain connects TRBV30 to TRBJ2-1, with 7 bases aligning to TRBD2. Losses at the gene ends were 3 bases for V and 7 bases for J; bases not matched to a gene: 9. Germline V lookup: CDR1 GTSNPN, CDR2 SVGIG (reference sequence). The CDR3 is 14 residues long. The CDR3 DNA reads TGTGCCTGGAGCCCTGGGGGAGGGTTTAATGAGCAGTTCTTC. As protein: CAWSPGGGFNEQFF.

This chain uses TRBV2 with TRBJ1-2, with TRBD1 as a possible D gene (6 bases). Trimming took 6 bases from V and 4 from J, leaving 27 bases between them. The CDR3 sequence is 18 residues long. Germline loops: CDR1 SNHLY, CDR2 FYNNEI. In DNA, the CDR3 is TGTGCCAGCAGGCCCTCCTCCCGCCCCCCAGGGGCTAGCTATGGCTACACCTTC. The encoded protein is CASRPSSRPPGASYGYTF.

J is TRBJ1-6 and V is TRBV7-2, with TRBD1 matching 8 bases. Trimming cost V 2 bases and J 7 bases; bases outside gene matches: 10. The CDR3 runs 17 residues. Germline V gene data show CDR1 as SGHTA and CDR2 as FQGNSA. CDR3 in amino acids: CASSLIPLTGVNSPLHF. CDR3 sequence (DNA): TGTGCCAGCAGCTTAATCCCCCTGACAGGGGTAAATTCACCCCTCCACTTT.

The chain has TRBV5-1 and TRBJ2-7; 8 nucleotides align to TRBD1. After removal of 4 bases from V and 5 bases from J, the junction contained 5 bases not matched to a gene. This CDR3 contains 13 residues. Germline CDR1 reads SGHRS; CDR2 reads YFSETQ. CDR3 in amino acids: CASSQDRVNEQYF. The DNA of the CDR3 is TGCGCCAGCAGCCAGGACAGGGTAAACGAGCAGTACTTC.

The CDR3 here is CAWSLTLANVLTF. As DNA, the CDR3 is TGTGCCTGGAGCCTGACTCTGGCCAACGTCCTGACTTTC. The genes are TRBV30 and TRBJ2-6; D not resolved. CDR1 and CDR2 (germline): GTSNPN, SVGIG (reference sequence). The CDR3 runs to 13 residues. The V and J ends lost 3 bases and 6 bases respectively, with 9 bases between them.

The chain couples TRBV28 to TRBJ1-2; no definite D call. Between the trimmed V and J ends, which lost 6 bases and 5 bases, there was a span of 16 bases. Looked up from germline, CDR1 is MDHEN and CDR2 is SYDVKM. CDR3 size: 14 residues. Here the CDR3 reads CASRPRATVYGYTF. The CDR3, as DNA: TGTGCCAGCAGGCCGAGGGCGACGGTTTATGGCTACACCTTC.

This clone was seen only a few times. The genes are TRBV7-2 and TRBJ1-5; 9 bases map to TRBD1. Germline lookup yields CDR1 SGHTA and CDR2 FQGNSA. The ends lost 5 bases at V and 6 bases at J; junction bases unmatched: 5. This CDR3 region has 14 residues. The CDR3 DNA reads as TGTGCCAGCAGCCTCCGACAGGGGGGTCAGCCCCAGCATTTT. Amino acids: CASSLRQGGQPQHF.

The CDR3 DNA reads TGTGCCAGCAGCCCCCGGGACAGGGGAAGCACAGATACGCAGTATTTT. It is translated as CASSPRDRGSTDTQYF. This chain links TRBV7-6 with TRBJ2-3, with 10 nucleotides matching TRBD1. From germline, CDR1 is SGHVS and CDR2 FNYEAQ. The CDR3 covers 16 residues. Trimming cost V 5 bases and J 0 bases; bases outside gene matches: 5.

V and J are TRBV10-1 and TRBJ2-6, with 8 nucleotides matching TRBD1. The length of the CDR3 is 17 residues. J lost 1 base, V lost 4 bases, and 6 bases had no gene match. Germline-derived CDR1 and CDR2 are WNHNN and SYGVQD (reference sequence). As DNA, the CDR3 is TGCGCCAGCAGTGGCCGGGACAGGAAATCTGGGGCCAACGTCCTGACTTTC. Amino acids: CASSGRDRKSGANVLTF.

The chain combines TRBV27 with TRBJ1-5, with D perhaps TRBD1 (5 bases). The CDR3 contains 16 residues. The V and J ends lost 6 bases and 3 bases respectively, with 18 bases between them. CDR1 MNHEY and CDR2 SMNVEV come from the germline V gene (reference sequence). The CDR3 bases are TGTGCCAGCAGCCCGGGAGGGACCATCGACAATCAGCCCCAGCATTTT. Its protein product is CASSPGGTIDNQPQHF.

This clone was recorded only once. The chain combines TRBV6-5 with TRBJ2-7, with 8 bases matching TRBD2. V shed 8 bases, J shed 6 bases, and the junction held 9 bases outside the gene matches. This CDR3 contains 13 residues. CDR1 is MNHEY and CDR2 is SVGAGI in the germline V gene. CDR3 region: CASGGLASSEQYF. CDR3 coding DNA: TGTGCCAGCGGTGGACTAGCAAGCTCCGAGCAGTACTTC.

The J gene is TRBJ2-1, the V gene TRBV7-3, with D unresolved. Trimming left V 3 bases short and J 6 bases short, with 12 bases between. CDR1 is SGHTA and CDR2 is FQGTGA in the germline V gene. The CDR3 is 14 amino acids. This CDR3 reads CASSFAGSRNEQFF. CDR3 DNA sequence: TGTGCCAGCAGCTTCGCCGGTTCCCGCAATGAGCAGTTCTTC.

The rearrangement links TRBV29-1 to TRBJ2-2; 7 bases agree with TRBD2. The length of the CDR3 is 12 residues. The germline gives CDR1 SQVTM, CDR2 ANQGSEA. CDR3 amino acids: CTLGGKAGELFF. The CDR3 DNA follows: TGCACCCTGGGGGGGAAAGCCGGGGAGCTGTTTTTT.

The chain combines TRBV4-3 with TRBJ2-3, with TRBD1 matching over 8 bases. The germline V gene has CDR1 LGHNA and CDR2 YSLEER. The junction had 11 bases not matched to a gene; V was cut back by 4 bases and J by 5 bases. The CDR3 covers 16 residues. The CDR3 spells CASSPLETGEEDTQYF. The CDR3 DNA follows: TGCGCCAGCAGCCCCCTTGAGACAGGGGAGGAAGATACGCAGTATTTT.

The rearrangement joins TRBV2 to TRBJ2-2; TRBD1 agrees at 8 bases. Germline CDR1 and CDR2: SNHLY and FYNNEI. CDR3 length: 13 residues. J gave up 5 bases and V 4 bases, and 0 bases lay outside the gene matches. Here the CDR3 reads CASSGQGTGELFF. CDR3 sequence (DNA): TGTGCCAGCAGTGGACAGGGGACCGGGGAGCTGTTTTTT.

The V call is TRBV7-2, the J call TRBJ1-5; possibly TRBD1 for D (5 bases). Germline V gene data show CDR1 as SGHTA and CDR2 as FQGNSA. The ends were cut back, 1 base at V and 2 bases at J, with 9 bases in the middle. The CDR3 sequence is 15 residues long. The CDR3 DNA is TGTGCCAGCAGCTTAGACGGGGGGGGCAATCAGCCCCAGCATTTT. Residues: CASSLDGGGNQPQHF.

The gene calls are TRBV28 and TRBJ2-7; D remains ambiguous. The V end lost 4 bases, the J end lost 0 bases, and 7 bases lay between the germline ends. This CDR3 is 13 amino acids long. Germline values: CDR1 MDHEN, CDR2 SYDVKM. The CDR3 is CASSSENSYEQYF. CDR3 coding DNA: TGTGCCAGCAGTTCGGAGAACTCCTACGAGCAGTACTTC.

CDR3 region: CAAGNNEQFF. The CDR3 region has the DNA TGTGCCGCGGGGAACAATGAGCAGTTCTTC. The chain employs TRBV27 and TRBJ2-1, with D possibly matching TRBD2 (6 bases). This CDR3 contains 10 residues. V gave up 11 bases and J gave up 5 bases, with 7 bases separating them. The germline gives CDR1 MNHEY, CDR2 SMNVEV (reference sequence).

V gene TRBV15 combines with J gene TRBJ2-5, with 7 bases identical to TRBD2. The V gene's germline CDR1 is LNHNV and CDR2 YYDKDF (reference sequence). The CDR3 has 14 amino acids. V trimming: 0 bases; J trimming: 5 bases; junction bases outside the gene matches: 3. The CDR3, as DNA: TGTGCCACCAGCAGAGATGACGGGGGGGAGACCCAGTACTTC. It specifies CATSRDDGGETQYF.

There are a few counts of this clone. The J gene is TRBJ2-6, the V gene TRBV19, with 7 bases fitting TRBD1. This CDR3 region has 17 residues. CDR1 and CDR2 (germline): LNHDA, SQIVND (reference sequence). After removal of 7 bases from V and 0 bases from J, the junction contained 9 bases not matched to a gene. In DNA form, the CDR3 reads TGTGCCAGTACCCCCGGGACAGCAAACTCTGGGGCCAACGTCCTGACTTTC. This gives the protein CASTPGTANSGANVLTF.